The 5 T cell receptor beta chains below all came from one sample that was sequenced in a study of T-cell memory formation after mild COVID-19. TCRdb ran MiXCR on the 5' RACE reads and lists one entry per CDR3 protein. The sample contains 180,000 or so distinct CDR3 sequences, 16% of which appear only once. The sequenced sample consisted of PBMCs or a T cell subset sorted from them (not recorded which). The receptors derive from an adult woman who had mild COVID-19 (a few samples of this study predate the infection). Cell type and time point are not known.

Of note for this clonotype: A junction boundary mismatches the germline segment, possibly from a read error. The CDR3 nucleotides are TGTGCCAGCAGCCCTAGCGCCGCTCTAGCGGGGTCCCCGCGGGATTTT. Translated: CASSPSAALAGSPRDF. The chain combines TRBV12-3 or TRBV12-4 with TRBJ2-3, with 9 bases that match TRBD2. The CDR3 is made up of 16 amino acids.

The chain couples TRBV5-3 to TRBJ2-3, with D perhaps being TRBD1 or TRBD2 (5 bases each). TRBV5-3 is assigned to the ORF class and has an uncertain function. V was trimmed by 4 bases and J by 2 bases, leaving 23 bases between them. This CDR3 comprises 18 residues. CDR3 coding DNA: TGTGCCAGAAGCCCCATTGAACCGGGACCAACGGCCACAGATACGCAGTATTTT. This gives the protein CARSPIEPGPTATDTQYF.

V usage is TRBV6-5 and J usage is TRBJ2-6; maybe TRBD2 (6 bases). CDR1 and CDR2 (germline): MNHEY, SVGAGI. CDR3 length equals 16 residues. The V end lost 5 bases, the J end lost 5 bases, and 16 bases lay between the germline ends. In nucleotides, the CDR3 is TGTGCCAGCAGTCGGAGGGCACCGGGGCGGGCCAACGTCCTGACTTTC. This gives the protein CASSRRAPGRANVLTF.

This sequence joins TRBV12-3 or TRBV12-4 and TRBJ1-5; D is unresolved. The CDR3 has 14 residues. The V end lost 9 bases, the J end lost 2 bases, and 14 bases lay between the germline ends. CDR3 region: CASTSEVGNQPQHF. CDR3 sequence (DNA): TGTGCCAGTACCTCAGAAGTGGGCAATCAGCCCCAGCATTTT.

Only a few counts were recorded for this clonotype. The chain combines TRBV12-3 or TRBV12-4 with TRBJ2-7; a possible D gene is TRBD1 (6 bases). Trimming shortened V by 3 bases and J by 1 base, and 13 bases separated the two germline ends. There are 15 residues in the CDR3. The CDR3: CASSFSGTLSYEQYF. CDR3 in DNA: TGTGCCAGCAGTTTCTCGGGGACACTGTCCTACGAGCAGTACTTC.